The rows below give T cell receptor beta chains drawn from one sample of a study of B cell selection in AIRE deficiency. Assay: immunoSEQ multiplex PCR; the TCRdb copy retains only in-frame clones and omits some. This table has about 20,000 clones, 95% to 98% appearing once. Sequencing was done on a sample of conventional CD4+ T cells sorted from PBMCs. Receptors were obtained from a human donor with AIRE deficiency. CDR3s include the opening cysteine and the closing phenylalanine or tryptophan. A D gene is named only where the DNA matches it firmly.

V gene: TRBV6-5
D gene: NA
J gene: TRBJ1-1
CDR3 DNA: TGTGCCACCAGGCGGGGAAGTGACACTGAAGCTTTCTTT
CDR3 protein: CATRRGSDTEAFF

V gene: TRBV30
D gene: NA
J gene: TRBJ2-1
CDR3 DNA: TGTGCCTGGAGTCGGGTAAGATTGTCGTCCTACAATGAGCAGTTCTTC
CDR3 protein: CAWSRVRLSSYNEQFF

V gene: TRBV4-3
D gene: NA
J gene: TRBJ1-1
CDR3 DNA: TGCGCCAGCAGCCAGGTTTCCAGGACCGACACTGAAGCTTTCTTT
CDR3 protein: CASSQVSRTDTEAFF

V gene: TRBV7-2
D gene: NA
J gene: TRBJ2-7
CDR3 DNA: TGTGCCAGCAGCTTAGATTTGGACAGATCCCTGTACTTC
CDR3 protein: CASSLDLDRSLYF

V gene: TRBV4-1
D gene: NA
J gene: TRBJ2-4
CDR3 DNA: TGCGCCAGCAGCCAAGACCCCCCGTACAGGGGGGGGAACATTCAGTACTTC
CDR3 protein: CASSQDPPYRGGNIQYF

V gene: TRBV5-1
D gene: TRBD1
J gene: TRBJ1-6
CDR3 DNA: TGCGCCAGCAGCTCTGGGACAGGGGAGGATTCACCCCTCCACTTT
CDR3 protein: CASSSGTGEDSPLHF

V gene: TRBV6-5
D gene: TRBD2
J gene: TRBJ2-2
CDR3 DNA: TGTGCCAGCAAGCGGGGGGGCGTCGGGGAGCTGTTTTTT
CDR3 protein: CASKRGGVGELFF

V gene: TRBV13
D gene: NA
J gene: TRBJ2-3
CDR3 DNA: TGTGCCAGCAGCTTCACGGCAAACACAGATACGCAGTATTTT
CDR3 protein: CASSFTANTDTQYF

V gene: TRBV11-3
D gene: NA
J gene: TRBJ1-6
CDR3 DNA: TGTGCCAGCCGGTACAGGAGCTCCTATAATTCACCCCTCCACTTT
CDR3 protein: CASRYRSSYNSPLHF

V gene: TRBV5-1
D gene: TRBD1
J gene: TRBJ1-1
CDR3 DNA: TGCGCCAGCAGCTTGGATGGGACAGGCACTGAAGCTTTCTTT
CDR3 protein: CASSLDGTGTEAFF

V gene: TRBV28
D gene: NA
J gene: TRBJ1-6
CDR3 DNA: TGTGCCAGCAGTCCCCCGGGGTGGCCCCTCCACTTT
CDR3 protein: CASSPPGWPLHF

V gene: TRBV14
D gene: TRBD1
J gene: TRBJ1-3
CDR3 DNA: TGTGCCAGCAGCCAGTGGACAGGGACGTACACCATATATTTT
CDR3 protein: CASSQWTGTYTIYF

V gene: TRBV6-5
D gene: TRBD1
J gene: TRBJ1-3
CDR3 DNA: TGTGCCAGCAACTCTCGGGGACAGGGAGACACCATATATTTT
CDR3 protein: CASNSRGQGDTIYF

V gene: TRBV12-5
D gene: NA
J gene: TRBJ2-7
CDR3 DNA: TGTGCTAGTGGTTTATACTACGAGCAGTACTTC
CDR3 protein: CASGLYYEQYF

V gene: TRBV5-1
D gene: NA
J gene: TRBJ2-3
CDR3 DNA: TGCGCCAGCAGCTTGAATTTTGCAGATACGCAGTATTTT
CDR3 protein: CASSLNFADTQYF

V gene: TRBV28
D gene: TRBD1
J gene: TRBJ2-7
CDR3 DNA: TGTGCCAGCAGTTTCTTTGGGACAGGGAACCTCGAGCAGTACTTC
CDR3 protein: CASSFFGTGNLEQYF

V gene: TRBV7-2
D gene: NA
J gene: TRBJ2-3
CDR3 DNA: TGTGCCAGCAGCTCGGGTTTAGCGGTAGATACGCAGTATTTT
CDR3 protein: CASSSGLAVDTQYF

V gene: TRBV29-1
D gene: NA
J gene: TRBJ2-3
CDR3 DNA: TGCAGCCATAGGGAGGTTATTGGGGCAGATACGCAGTATTTT
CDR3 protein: CSHREVIGADTQYF